Reported below is one TCR beta chain. This clone has a handful of counts. What antigen it recognizes has not been identified. Base-call qualities are not available, and no considerably larger clone is one nucleotide away. The data originate from a study of graft-versus-host responses after intestinal transplantation (dated by TCRdb to the early 2020s). Turning to the overall study: The transplants that recipients got were multivisceral, liver-intestinal, or isolated intestinal. Anti-thymocyte globulin induction was given to all recipients, followed by maintenance tacrolimus and steroids for two to four years. After intestinal transplantation, graft-versus-host and host-versus-graft alloreactive T cell clones in the graft, circulation and bone marrow were tracked using bulk TCR-beta CDR3 sequencing. Alloreactive clones were identified by sequencing pre-transplant mixed lymphocyte reaction products and comparing these products with unstimulated pre-transplant donor and recipient T cells. Of the 20 to 30 intestinal transplant recipients enrolled in the cohort, one of whom was a retransplant, a few patients without pretransplant specimens were excluded. Donor T cell macrochimerism was defined as a peak of at least 4% donor T cells among recipient peripheral blood mononuclear cells. Samples from three later patients were sequenced in-house on an Illumina MiSeq with MiXCR processing rather than by the commercial service. Results and caveats for the whole study, not just this receptor: Peak levels of circulating GvH clones were associated with declines in HvG clones early after transplant. In patients with donor T cell macrochimerism, the allografts had high GvH to HvG T cell clonal ratios. GvH clones were detected in recipient bone marrow, and some appeared earlier in ileal mucosa or blood, consistent with an intestinal mucosal origin. The conclusions were limited by the relatively low number and heterogeneity of the intestinal transplant patients.

To isolate intraepithelial and lamina propria lymphocytes from graft specimens, dithiothreitol, EDTA incubations and collagenase D digestion were used. Bulk TCR-beta sequencing was performed on serial intestinal graft biopsy specimens collected as late as 600 days after transplant. The library came from the immunoSEQ multiplex PCR assay. High-throughput TCR-beta CDR3 sequencing of genomic DNA from most patients was performed by Adaptive Biotechnologies. The original pipeline was this. Adaptive's ImmunoSEQ software was the source of the TCR sequencing data for fewer than 20 patients, while a few other patients were processed with MiXCR and VDJtools. CDR3 nucleotide sequences shared by donor and recipient were removed because the origin of these sequences could not be assigned. To be classed as alloreactive, a clone needed at least 2-fold expansion over unstimulated cells and a minimum CFSE-low frequency of 0.002% (template counts) or 0.001% (read counts). Mappable clones were those detected in sequenced pre-transplant spleen, lymph node, or MLR CFSE-low populations of the donor or recipient. Cumulative frequency of alloreactive clones was calculated as a percentage of all sequences weighted by copy number. TCRdb holds this immuneACCESS table with in-frame rearrangements only. Some clones are missing; in checked studies, unresolved V genes explain under half, and the rest has no known cause. That table supplies the V and J calls and clone size; D and trimming were determined from the DNA. The sample contains about 29,000 clones, approximately 80% of them found a single time. The ten largest clones capture approximately 3% of the sample.

The trim is 11 bases for V and 0 bases for J, with a gap of 16 bases between the germline ends. The CDR3 holds 14 amino acids from the cysteine to the phenylalanine. Only the CDR3 DNA stays, 42 bases, in frame from base 1. CDR1 SNHLY and CDR2 FYNNEI were looked up in the germline V gene. The receptor was isolated from a human patient who received an intestinal transplant, so some T cells may come from the graft donor. The starting material was ileum tissue, obtained 98 days after intestinal transplantation. The V and J genes are TRBV2 and TRBJ1-1, with the D gene call left open. CDR3 sequence: CASLGGAMNTEAFF. The DNA sequence is as follows: TGTGCCTCGCTAGGTGGAGCGATGAACACTGAAGCTTTCTTT.